The 15 T cell receptor beta chains in this list originate from one sample, sequenced in a study of blood T cell repertoires in COVID-19. TCRdb's copy holds only in-frame clones and misses some; the assay was immunoSEQ multiplex PCR. Of 32,000 or so clones detected, 85% to 90% appear once; the ten largest clones hold about 63%. The sample comprised peripheral blood. The receptors stem from a man aged 70 or older with acute or convalescent COVID-19.

This sequence joins TRBV10-2 and TRBJ1-3, with 9 positions matching TRBD1. J was trimmed by 1 base and V by 4 bases; bases with no gene match: 11. The CDR3 has 18 amino acids. The germline V gene encodes CDR1 WSHSY and CDR2 SAAADI. In DNA form, the CDR3 reads TGCGCCAGCAGTGGGGGATCTAACAGGGGGCGTTCTGGAAACACCATATATTTT. This codes for CASSGGSNRGRSGNTIYF.

This chain connects TRBV5-6 to TRBJ1-1; no clear D. Trimming left V 4 bases short and J 3 bases short, with 10 bases between. Looked up from germline, CDR1 is SGHDT and CDR2 is YYEEEE. CDR3 length: 13 residues. The CDR3 DNA sequence: TGTGCCAGCAGCGTGGGAGGGTACACTGAAGCTTTCTTT. This gives the protein CASSVGGYTEAFF.

The rearrangement uses TRBV4-1 and TRBJ2-1; a weak D match, TRBD2 (7 bases). The germline V and J ends were trimmed by 5 bases and 5 bases, with 16 bases remaining between them. Germline CDR1 and CDR2: MGHRA and YSYEKL. There are 15 residues in the CDR3. The CDR3: CASSKGGAIDNEQFF. The CDR3 DNA reads as TGCGCCAGCAGCAAGGGGGGGGCCATCGACAATGAGCAGTTCTTC.

The V call is TRBV7-3, the J call TRBJ2-5; D uncertain. Trimming shortened V by 4 bases and J by 1 base, and 7 bases separated the two germline ends. The CDR3 loop spans 13 amino acids. Looked up from germline, CDR1 is SGHTA and CDR2 is FQGTGA. This CDR3 is CASSSRPQETQYF. The DNA of the CDR3 is TGTGCCAGCAGCTCCAGGCCCCAAGAGACCCAGTACTTC.

The J gene is TRBJ2-7, the V gene TRBV4-1, with TRBD2 matching over 7 bases. CDR1 is MGHRA, CDR2 YSYEKL, per germline. The CDR3 runs to 17 residues. Germline trimming cut 0 bases from V and 2 bases from J; bases unmatched to any gene: 10. Here the CDR3 DNA reads TGCGCCAGCAGCCAAGATCCGAGCGGGACCCTAGCCTACGAGCAGTACTTC. It yields the protein CASSQDPSGTLAYEQYF.

The chain joins TRBV13 to TRBJ2-3, with 10 bases identical to TRBD1. Trimming removed 3 bases from V and 6 bases from J; junction bases left unmatched: 12. From germline, CDR1 is PRHDT and CDR2 FYEKMQ (reference sequence). This CDR3 spans 17 amino acids. CDR3 nucleotides: TGTGCCAGCAGCTTCCTTACTCCCGGGACAGGGGTGGATACGCAGTATTTT. It yields the protein CASSFLTPGTGVDTQYF.

This clone was seen once. The chain joins TRBV30 to TRBJ1-5; unclear D gene. V was shortened by 3 bases and J by 0 bases, with 15 bases between the two germline ends. Germline CDR1 reads GTSNPN; CDR2 reads SVGIG (reference sequence). This CDR3 has 16 amino acids. This chain's CDR3 is CAWRAYGGNSNQPQHF. The CDR3 DNA reads as TGTGCCTGGAGAGCCTATGGCGGAAATAGCAATCAGCCCCAGCATTTT.

This chain joins TRBV7-2 and TRBJ1-3; TRBD1 is a possible D gene (6 bases). The V end lost 2 bases, the J end lost 3 bases, and 8 bases lay between the germline ends. CDR3 length: 14 residues. The germline gives CDR1 SGHTA, CDR2 FQGNSA. The CDR3 loop reads CASSLIGGGNTIYF. For the CDR3, the DNA is TGTGCCAGCAGCTTAATAGGGGGTGGAAACACCATATATTTT.

This sequence joins TRBV19 and TRBJ2-7; TRBD1 matches at 11 bases. The CDR3 runs to 15 residues. Looked up from germline, CDR1 is LNHDA and CDR2 is SQIVND (reference sequence). The V and J ends lost 8 bases and 6 bases, in that order; junction bases with no gene match: 12. CDR3 coding DNA: TGTGCCAGTGTGGACAGGGGGCGCAGAAGTGGCGAGCAGTACTTC. Translated, it gives CASVDRGRRSGEQYF.

J is TRBJ1-1 and V is TRBV7-7; a weak D match, TRBD1 (6 bases). V lost 5 bases and J lost 1, with 17 bases in between. The CDR3 covers 16 residues. Germline values: CDR1 SSHAT, CDR2 FNYEAQ (reference sequence). CDR3 sequence (DNA): TGTGCCAGCAGCCCTCTTTCGACAGGAAGGAACACTGAAGCTTTCTTT. Translated, it gives CASSPLSTGRNTEAFF.

The chain recombines TRBV28 with TRBJ1-1, with D possibly matching TRBD1 (5 bases). This CDR3 is built from 14 residues. Germline CDR1 is MDHEN and CDR2 is SYDVKM. Trimming took off 6 bases at V and 4 bases at J, with 15 bases between the two ends. The CDR3 here is CASSAWGVGTEAFF. The CDR3 coding sequence is TGTGCCAGCAGCGCGTGGGGGGTTGGCACTGAAGCTTTCTTT.

The chain recombines TRBV6-6 with TRBJ1-6, with TRBD1 matching 12 bases. The germline gives CDR1 MNHNY, CDR2 SVGAGI (reference sequence). Germline trimming cut 5 bases from V and 0 bases from J; bases unmatched to any gene: 5. The CDR3 covers 18 residues. Written as DNA, the CDR3 is TGTGCCAGCAGTCCGGGACAGGGGGCGAGCTCCTATAATTCACCCCTCCACTTT. Its translation is CASSPGQGASSYNSPLHF.

The rearrangement joins TRBV5-1 to TRBJ2-3; the D gene is possibly TRBD2 (5 bases). Trimming took 4 bases from V and 2 from J, leaving 8 bases between them. CDR1 and CDR2 (germline): SGHRS, YFSETQ. CDR3 length: 13 residues. The CDR3 DNA follows: TGCGCCAGCAGCCCCGGGAACACAGATACGCAGTATTTT. Translating gives CASSPGNTDTQYF.

The chain joins TRBV19 to TRBJ2-7; possibly TRBD1 for D (5 bases). This CDR3 contains 14 residues. Per germline, CDR1 LNHDA and CDR2 SQIVND (reference sequence). V was shortened by 0 bases and J by 4 bases, with 10 bases between the two germline ends. The DNA for the CDR3 is TGTGCCAGTAGTATAGACAGGGCGACTTACGAGCAGTACTTC. It specifies CASSIDRATYEQYF.

V and J are TRBV7-9 and TRBJ1-1; perhaps TRBD1 as D (6 bases). In germline, CDR1 is SEHNR, CDR2 FQNEAQ (reference sequence). Trimming removed 5 bases at V and 0 bases at J, with 13 bases between. The CDR3 totals 15 residues. CDR3 coding DNA: TGTGCCAGCAGCGCTGGACAGCAGATGAACACTGAAGCTTTCTTT. This encodes CASSAGQQMNTEAFF.